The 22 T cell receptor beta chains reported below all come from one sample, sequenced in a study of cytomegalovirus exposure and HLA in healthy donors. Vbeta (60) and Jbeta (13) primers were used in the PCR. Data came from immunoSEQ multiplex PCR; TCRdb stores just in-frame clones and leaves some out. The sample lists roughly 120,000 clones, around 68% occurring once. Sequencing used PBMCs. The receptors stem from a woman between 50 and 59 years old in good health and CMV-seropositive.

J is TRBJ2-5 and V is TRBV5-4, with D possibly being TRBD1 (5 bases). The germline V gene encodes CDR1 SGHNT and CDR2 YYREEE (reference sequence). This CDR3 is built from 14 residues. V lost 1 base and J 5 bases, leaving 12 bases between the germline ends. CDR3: CASSLKGVSETQYF. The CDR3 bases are TGTGCCAGCAGCTTGAAAGGGGTGAGCGAGACCCAGTACTTC.

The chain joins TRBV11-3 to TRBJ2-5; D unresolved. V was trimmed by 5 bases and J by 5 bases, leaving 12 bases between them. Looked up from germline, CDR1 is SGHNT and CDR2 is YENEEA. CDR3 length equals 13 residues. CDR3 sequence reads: CASSLGWRETQYF. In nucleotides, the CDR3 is TGTGCCAGCAGCCTCGGATGGCGGGAGACCCAGTACTTC.

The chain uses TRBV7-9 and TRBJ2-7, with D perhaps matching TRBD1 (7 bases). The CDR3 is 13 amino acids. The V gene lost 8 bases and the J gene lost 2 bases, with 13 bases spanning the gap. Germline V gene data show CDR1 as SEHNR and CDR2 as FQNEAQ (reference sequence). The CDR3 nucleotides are TGTGCCAGCGAGCAGGGGGGAACCTACGAGCAGTACTTC. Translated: CASEQGGTYEQYF.

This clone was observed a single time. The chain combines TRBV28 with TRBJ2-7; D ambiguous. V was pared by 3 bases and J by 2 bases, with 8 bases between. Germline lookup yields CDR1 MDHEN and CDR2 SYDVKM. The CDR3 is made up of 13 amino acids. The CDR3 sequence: CASSFSPAYEQYF. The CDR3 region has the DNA TGTGCCAGCAGTTTCTCCCCGGCCTACGAGCAGTACTTC. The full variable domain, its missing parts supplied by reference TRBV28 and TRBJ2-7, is DVKVTQSSRYLVKRTGEKVFLECVQDMDHENMFWYRQDPGLGLRLIYFSYDVKMKEKGDIPEGYSVSREKKERFSLILESASTNQTSMYLCASSFSPAYEQYFGPGTRLTVT.

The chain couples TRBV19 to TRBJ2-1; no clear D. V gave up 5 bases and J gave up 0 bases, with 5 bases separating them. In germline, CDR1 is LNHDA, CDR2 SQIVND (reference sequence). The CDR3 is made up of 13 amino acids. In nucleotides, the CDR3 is TGTGCCAGTAGTCGGGTCTCCTACAATGAGCAGTTCTTC. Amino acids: CASSRVSYNEQFF.

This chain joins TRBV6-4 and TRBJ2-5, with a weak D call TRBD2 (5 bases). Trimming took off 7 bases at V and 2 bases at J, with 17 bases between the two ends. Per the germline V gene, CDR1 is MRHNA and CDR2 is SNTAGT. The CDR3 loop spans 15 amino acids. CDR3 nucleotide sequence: TGTGCCAGCATTGGAAAGGGTTCGGGGCAAGAGACCCAGTACTTC. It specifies CASIGKGSGQETQYF.

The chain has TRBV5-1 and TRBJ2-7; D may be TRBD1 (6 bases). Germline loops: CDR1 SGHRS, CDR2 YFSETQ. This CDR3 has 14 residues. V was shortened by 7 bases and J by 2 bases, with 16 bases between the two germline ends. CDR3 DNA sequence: TGCGCCAGCTATGGACAGATCGAACCCTACGAGCAGTACTTC. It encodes CASYGQIEPYEQYF.

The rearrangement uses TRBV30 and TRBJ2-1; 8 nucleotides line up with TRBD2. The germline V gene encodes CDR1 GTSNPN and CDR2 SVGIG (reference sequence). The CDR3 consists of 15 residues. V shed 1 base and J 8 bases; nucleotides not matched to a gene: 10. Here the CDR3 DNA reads TGTGCCTGGAGTGCCCGGGACTTAGCGGGATATGAGCAGTTCTTC. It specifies CAWSARDLAGYEQFF. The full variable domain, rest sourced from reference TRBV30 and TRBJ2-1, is SQTIHQWPATLVQPVGSPLSLECTVEGTSNPNLYWYRQAAGRGLQLLFYSVGIGQISSEVPQNLSASRPQDRQFILSSKKLLLSDSGFYLCAWSARDLAGYEQFFGPGTRLTVL.

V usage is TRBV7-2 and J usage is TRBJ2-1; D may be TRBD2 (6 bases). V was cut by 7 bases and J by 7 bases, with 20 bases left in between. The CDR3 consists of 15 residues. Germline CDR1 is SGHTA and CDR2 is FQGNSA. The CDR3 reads CASIRDSSFRNEQFF. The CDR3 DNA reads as TGTGCCAGCATCCGGGACTCCTCATTTAGAAATGAGCAGTTCTTC.

CDR3 coding DNA: TGTGCCAGCAGCTTAACAAATACCTACGAGCAGTACTTC. It translates to CASSLTNTYEQYF. The rearrangement links TRBV7-2 to TRBJ2-7, with no clear D. The CDR3 totals 13 residues. V lost 2 bases and J lost 2, with 7 bases in between. The germline gives CDR1 SGHTA, CDR2 FQGNSA. Supplemented by reference TRBV7-2 and TRBJ2-7, the full variable domain reads GAGVSQSPSNKVTEKGKDVELRCDPISGHTALYWYRQSLGQGLEFLIYFQGNSAPDKSGLPSDRFSAERTGGSVSTLTIQRTQQEDSAVYLCASSLTNTYEQYFGPGTRLTVT.

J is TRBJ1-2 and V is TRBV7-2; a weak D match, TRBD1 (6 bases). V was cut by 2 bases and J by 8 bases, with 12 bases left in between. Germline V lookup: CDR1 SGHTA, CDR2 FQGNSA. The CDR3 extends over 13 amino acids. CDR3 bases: TGTGCCAGCAGCTTAAACGGGGGGCTGGGCTACACCTTC. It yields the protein CASSLNGGLGYTF.

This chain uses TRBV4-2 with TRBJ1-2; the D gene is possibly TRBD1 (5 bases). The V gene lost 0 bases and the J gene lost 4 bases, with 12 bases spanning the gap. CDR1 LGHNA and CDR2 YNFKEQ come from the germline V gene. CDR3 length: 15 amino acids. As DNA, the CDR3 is TGTGCCAGCAGCCAAGACCGGGGGAACCGCTATGGCTACACCTTC. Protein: CASSQDRGNRYGYTF.

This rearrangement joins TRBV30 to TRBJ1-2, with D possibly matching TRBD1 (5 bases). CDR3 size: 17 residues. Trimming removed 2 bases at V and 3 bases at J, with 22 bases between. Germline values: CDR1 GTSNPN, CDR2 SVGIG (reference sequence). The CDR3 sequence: CAWSIIAGQGFDYGYTF. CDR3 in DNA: TGTGCCTGGAGTATTATTGCGGGGCAGGGCTTCGACTATGGCTACACCTTC.

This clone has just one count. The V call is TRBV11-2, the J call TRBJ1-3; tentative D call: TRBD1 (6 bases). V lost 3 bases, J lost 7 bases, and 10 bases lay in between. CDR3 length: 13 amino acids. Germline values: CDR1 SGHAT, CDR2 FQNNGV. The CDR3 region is CASSFQGSNTIYF. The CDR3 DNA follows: TGTGCCAGCAGCTTTCAGGGGTCCAACACCATATATTTT.

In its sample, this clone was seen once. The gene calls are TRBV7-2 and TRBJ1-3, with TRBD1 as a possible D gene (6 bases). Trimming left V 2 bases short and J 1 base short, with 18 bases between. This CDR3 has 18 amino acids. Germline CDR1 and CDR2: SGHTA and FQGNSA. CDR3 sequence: CASSLQFRQVGSGNTIYF. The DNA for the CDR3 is TGTGCCAGCAGCTTACAGTTTCGACAGGTGGGGTCTGGAAACACCATATATTTT.

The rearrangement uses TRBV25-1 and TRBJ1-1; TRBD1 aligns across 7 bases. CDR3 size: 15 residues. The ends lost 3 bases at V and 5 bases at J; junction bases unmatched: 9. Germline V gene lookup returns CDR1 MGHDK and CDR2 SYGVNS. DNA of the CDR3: TGTGCCAGCAGTGACTCAAACAGGGGACCAACTGAAGCTTTCTTT. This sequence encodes CASSDSNRGPTEAFF.

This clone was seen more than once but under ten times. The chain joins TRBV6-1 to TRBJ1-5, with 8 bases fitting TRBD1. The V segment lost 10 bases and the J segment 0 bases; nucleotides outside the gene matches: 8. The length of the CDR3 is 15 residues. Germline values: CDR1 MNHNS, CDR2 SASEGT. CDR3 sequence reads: CATSDRADSNQPQHF. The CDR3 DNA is TGTGCCACTTCGGACAGGGCAGATAGCAATCAGCCCCAGCATTTT.

The CDR3 here is CASSTAAGDNYGYTF. The DNA of the CDR3 is TGTGCCAGCAGTACAGCGGCGGGAGATAACTATGGCTACACCTTC. V usage is TRBV7-6 and J usage is TRBJ1-2; D gene unclear. V was cut by 6 bases and J by 1 base, with 15 bases left in between. This CDR3 is 15 amino acids long. Per the germline V gene, CDR1 is SGHVS and CDR2 is FNYEAQ. The whole variable domain, remainder taken from reference TRBV7-6 and TRBJ1-2, is GAGVSQSPRYKVTKRGQDVALRCDPISGHVSLYWYRQALGQGPEFLTYFNYEAQQDKSGLPNDRFSAERPEGSISTLTIQRTEQRDSAMYRCASSTAAGDNYGYTFGSGTRLTVV.

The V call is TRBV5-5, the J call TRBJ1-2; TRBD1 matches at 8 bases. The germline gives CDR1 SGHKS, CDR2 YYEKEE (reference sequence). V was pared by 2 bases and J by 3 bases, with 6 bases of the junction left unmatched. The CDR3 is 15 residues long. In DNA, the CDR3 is TGTGCCAGCAGCTTAACGGGACAGGAGGACTATGGCTACACCTTC. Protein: CASSLTGQEDYGYTF.

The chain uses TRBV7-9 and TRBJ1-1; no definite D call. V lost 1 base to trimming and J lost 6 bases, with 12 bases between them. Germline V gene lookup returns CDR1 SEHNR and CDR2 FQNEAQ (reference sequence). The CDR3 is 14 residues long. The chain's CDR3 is CASSLDLDWPEAFF. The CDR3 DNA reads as TGTGCCAGCAGCTTAGATCTAGACTGGCCTGAAGCTTTCTTT.

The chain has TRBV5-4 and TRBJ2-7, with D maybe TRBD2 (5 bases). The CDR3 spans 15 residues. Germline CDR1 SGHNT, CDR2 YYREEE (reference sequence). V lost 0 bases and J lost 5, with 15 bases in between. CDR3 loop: CASSLASGSFHEQYF. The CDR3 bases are TGTGCCAGCAGCTTGGCCAGCGGTAGCTTCCACGAGCAGTACTTC.

CDR3 DNA sequence: TGCGCCAGCAGGGAGTCCTCGGGGGGGGGCTACACCTTC. Translating it yields CASRESSGGGYTF. The rearrangement links TRBV4-1 to TRBJ1-2, with a possible D match to TRBD1 (5 bases). The V end was cut by 6 bases, the J end by 8 bases, with 16 bases between. Germline-derived CDR1 and CDR2 are MGHRA and YSYEKL. This CDR3 spans 13 amino acids.